The 16 T cell receptor beta chains presented below share a single source sample, sequenced in a study of T cell repertoires in aging, cancer and after chemotherapy. A mixed TRB-A/B primer pool amplified rearranged TRB by multiplex touch-down PCR. Via MiXCR, TCRdb re-called the multiplex PCR reads, giving one row per CDR3 protein. In the table there are several thousand distinct CDR3 sequences, approximately 31% of which are singletons. TCR beta rearrangements were amplified from peripheral blood genomic DNA. Sample: blood. The receptors derive from a human donor in good health. The donor label of this sample is uncertain.

The J gene is TRBJ2-7, the V gene TRBV20-1; D is perhaps TRBD1 or TRBD2 (6 bases each). This CDR3 spans 14 amino acids. Looked up from germline, CDR1 is DFQATT and CDR2 is SNEGSKA (reference sequence). V shed 6 bases and J shed 2 bases, with 17 bases lying between them. CDR3 sequence (DNA): TGCAGTGCCGTCGGGGGACACCTAACCTACGAGCAGTACTTC. It translates to CSAVGGHLTYEQYF.

This clonotype was found a few times. V gene TRBV6-5 combines with J gene TRBJ2-3; 9 nucleotides line up with TRBD2. V lost 7 bases, J lost 4 bases, and 9 bases stayed unmatched. CDR3 length equals 15 residues. The germline V gene has CDR1 MNHEY and CDR2 SVGAGI. The CDR3, as DNA: TGTGCCAGCACCAAAGGACTAGCGACCCCAGATACGCAGTATTTT. This codes for CASTKGLATPDTQYF.

Judged by abundance, this clonotype is medium-sized. V gene TRBV6-2 or TRBV6-3 combines with J gene TRBJ2-5, with 11 bases lining up with TRBD2. Germline values: CDR1 MNHEY, CDR2 SVGEGT. The ends lost 4 bases at V and 4 bases at J; junction bases unmatched: 2. CDR3 size: 14 residues. CDR3 coding DNA: TGTGCCAGCAGTTGGGGGACTAGCGGAGAGACCCAGTACTTC. Its translation is CASSWGTSGETQYF.

The CDR3 DNA follows: TGTGCCAGCAGCTTGGGGAAAAACATTCAGTACTTC. Its translation is CASSLGKNIQYF. The rearrangement uses TRBV5-4 and TRBJ2-4; D call uncertain. Germline V gene lookup returns CDR1 SGHNT and CDR2 YYREEE (reference sequence). The V end was cut by 0 bases, the J end by 4 bases, with 2 bases between. This CDR3 comprises 12 residues.

The V call is TRBV29-1, the J call TRBJ1-2; maybe TRBD1 (6 bases). Germline V gene sequence: CDR1 SQVTM, CDR2 ANQGSEA. This CDR3 comprises 11 residues. Trimming removed 4 bases at V and 8 bases at J, with 11 bases between. This CDR3 reads CSVGTGRGYTF. The CDR3 coding sequence is TGCAGCGTTGGCACAGGGAGGGGCTACACCTTC.

This clonotype is labeled as medium-sized. The rearrangement joins TRBV6-5 to TRBJ2-7, with 9 bases aligning to TRBD2. Germline lookup yields CDR1 MNHEY and CDR2 SVGAGI. The V gene end was trimmed by 6 bases and the J gene end by 1 base; junction bases not matched to a gene: 10. The CDR3 totals 16 residues. Written as DNA, the CDR3 is TGTGCCAGCAGACGATATAGCGGGGGTCAGTCCTACGAGCAGTACTTC. This codes for CASRRYSGGQSYEQYF.

This sequence joins TRBV5-5 and TRBJ2-2; 7 bases match TRBD2. Germline loops: CDR1 SGHKS, CDR2 YYEKEE (reference sequence). This CDR3 has 14 amino acids. With V trimmed by 5 bases and J by 1 base, 2 bases remained unmatched. The CDR3 loop is CASRWGGNTGELFF. The CDR3 DNA reads TGTGCCAGCAGGTGGGGGGGGAACACCGGGGAGCTGTTTTTT.

In its sample, this clonotype was seen a few times. The chain joins TRBV7-6 to TRBJ1-2, with TRBD1 as a possible D gene (6 bases). Germline V gene sequence: CDR1 SGHVS, CDR2 FNYEAQ. V was pared by 5 bases and J by 3 bases, with 13 bases between. This CDR3 contains 14 residues. The CDR3 here is CASSPMTGDYGYTF. The CDR3 DNA is TGTGCCAGCAGCCCGATGACAGGAGACTATGGCTACACCTTC.

The chain combines TRBV6-5 with TRBJ2-5; TRBD1 might be the D (6 bases). The CDR3 contains 14 residues. V dropped 5 bases and J dropped 5 bases, with 15 bases sitting between them. Germline V gene lookup returns CDR1 MNHEY and CDR2 SVGAGI. The CDR3 DNA sequence: TGTGCCAGCAGTCTACAGGGTAATGGGGAGACCCAGTACTTC. This codes for CASSLQGNGETQYF.

The chain is built from TRBV5-4 and TRBJ2-3; the match to TRBD2 covers 8 bases. Germline V gives CDR1 SGHNT, CDR2 YYREEE (reference sequence). The V gene end was trimmed by 1 base and the J gene end by 0 bases; junction bases not matched to a gene: 4. The CDR3 totals 16 residues. CDR3 sequence: CASSLRASGSTDTQYF. The CDR3 DNA sequence: TGTGCCAGCAGCTTGAGGGCTAGCGGGAGCACAGATACGCAGTATTTT. The variable domain in full, with the rest retrieved from reference TRBV5-4 and TRBJ2-3, is ETGVTQSPTHLIKTRGQQVTLRCSSQSGHNTVSWYQQALGQGPQFIFQYYREEENGRGNFPPRFSGLQFPNYSSELNVNALELDDSALYLCASSLRASGSTDTQYFGPGTRLTVL.

The chain employs TRBV5-5 and TRBJ2-5; no clear D. The closer fit of TRBJ2-7 to the DNA end suggests the J call may be wrong. CDR3 size: 13 residues. From germline, CDR1 is SGHKS and CDR2 YYEKEE (reference sequence). The CDR3 reads CASSLGVSYEQYF. The DNA of the CDR3 is TGTGCCAGCAGCTTGGGGGTCTCCTACGAGCAGTACTTC.

The chain joins TRBV19 to TRBJ1-5, with D possibly TRBD1 on 5 matching bases. The CDR3 contains 14 residues. Trimming pared 7 bases from V and 6 bases from J, leaving 16 bases between. Germline CDR1 and CDR2: LNHDA and SQIVND (reference sequence). The CDR3 protein is CASNPGWARQPQHF. CDR3 DNA: TGTGCCAGTAACCCAGGGTGGGCGCGTCAGCCCCAGCATTTT. The whole variable domain, filled in from reference TRBV19 and TRBJ1-5, reads DGGITQSPKYLFRKEGQNVTLSCEQNLNHDAMYWYRQDPGQGLRLIYYSQIVNDFQKGDIAEGYSVSREKKESFPLTVTSAQKNPTAFYLCASNPGWARQPQHFGDGTRLSIL.

About this clonotype itself: An end of the junction does not agree with germline; a read error may underlie this. The chain is built from TRBV5-5 and TRBJ1-2; 9 bases line up with TRBD1. Germline-derived CDR1 and CDR2 are SGHKS and YYEKEE (reference sequence). The CDR3 loop spans 14 amino acids. The DNA for the CDR3 is TGCGCCAGCAGCTTGGGACAGGGAGGCTATGGCTACACCTTC. It is translated as CASSLGQGGYGYTF.

This clonotype is medium-sized. Written as DNA, the CDR3 is TGTGCCAGCAATACCGGACAGGGGGGTGAAAAACTGTTTTTT. It translates to CASNTGQGGEKLFF. The chain has TRBV6-5 and TRBJ1-4, with 10 bases lining up with TRBD1. This CDR3 is 14 amino acids long. The germline CDR1 and CDR2 sequences are MNHEY and SVGAGI. With V trimmed by 7 bases and J by 7 bases, 6 bases remained unmatched.

This sequence joins TRBV5-1 and TRBJ2-2; no clear D. The V and J ends lost 4 bases and 7 bases respectively, with 14 bases between them. CDR1 is SGHRS, CDR2 YFSETQ, per germline. This CDR3 spans 14 amino acids. The CDR3 here is CASSPTLYGGELFF. As DNA, the CDR3 is TGCGCCAGCAGCCCAACACTGTACGGCGGGGAGCTGTTTTTT.

V and J are TRBV5-5 and TRBJ1-6; 9 nucleotides agree with TRBD1. V was clipped by 0 bases and J by 8 bases; unmatched bases: 0. The CDR3 length is 14 residues. The germline CDR1 and CDR2 sequences are SGHKS and YYEKEE (reference sequence). CDR3 DNA sequence: TGTGCCAGCAGCTTGGGGACAGGGGATTCACCCCTCCACTTT. Translation gives CASSLGTGDSPLHF.